Below are 27 T cell receptor beta chains sequenced from a single sample in a study of OX40 agonist ivuxolimab in advanced cancers. Here immunoSEQ multiplex PCR was the method, and the copy in TCRdb shows in-frame clones only, minus some. The repertoire includes fewer than 80,000 clones, 80% to 90% of them detected once, and around 6% sits in the top ten. Here the sequenced sample was CD4+ or CD8+ T cells sorted from blood, taken in a trial of the OX40 agonist ivuxolimab. The receptors here all came from an adult with an advanced solid tumor such as melanoma, head and neck, liver or kidney cancer.

The chain combines TRBV7-9 with TRBJ2-1, with a possible D match to TRBD1 (6 bases). This CDR3 spans 17 amino acids. V lost 1 base and J 5 bases, leaving 18 bases between the germline ends. Germline CDR1 and CDR2: SEHNR and FQNEAQ (reference sequence). The CDR3 DNA is TGTGCCAGCAGCTTAGACAGGGAGACCTACTCTGACAATGAGCAGTTCTTC. Translated, it gives CASSLDRETYSDNEQFF.

V is TRBV13 and J is TRBJ2-7; D possibly corresponds to TRBD2 (5 bases). Looked up from germline, CDR1 is PRHDT and CDR2 is FYEKMQ (reference sequence). V gave up 5 bases and J gave up 2 bases, with 13 bases separating them. CDR3 length: 14 residues. The CDR3 region is CASSLVEAAYEQYF. The CDR3 nucleotides are TGTGCCAGCAGCCTCGTGGAGGCCGCCTACGAGCAGTACTTC.

This clone was seen a few times. The V and J genes are TRBV12-5 and TRBJ2-3; possibly TRBD2 for D (6 bases). CDR3 length: 16 amino acids. Germline CDR1 is LGHNT and CDR2 is FRNRAP. Trimming removed 7 bases from V and 3 bases from J, with 20 bases in between. CDR3 in amino acids: CASASYWRGLTDTQYF. In nucleotides, the CDR3 is TGTGCTAGTGCCTCGTACTGGCGGGGACTTACAGATACGCAGTATTTT. Drawing the rest from reference TRBV12-5 and TRBJ2-3, the complete variable domain is DARVTQTPRHKVTEMGQEVTMRCQPILGHNTVFWYRQTMMQGLELLAYFRNRAPLDDSGMPKDRFSAEMPDATLATLKIQPSEPRDSAVYFCASASYWRGLTDTQYFGPGTRLTVL.

The J gene is TRBJ2-3, the V gene TRBV7-3, with 11 bases fitting TRBD2. V lost 5 bases to trimming and J lost 5 bases; unmatched junction nucleotides: 6. The CDR3 is 15 amino acids. Germline V CDR1 and CDR2: SGHTA, FQGTGA. The CDR3 sequence: CASSIVAGGIDTQYF. The CDR3 DNA follows: TGTGCCAGCAGCATAGTAGCGGGAGGGATAGATACGCAGTATTTT.

The V call is TRBV27, the J call TRBJ2-1; 7 nucleotides line up with TRBD2. Germline CDR1 is MNHEY and CDR2 is SMNVEV (reference sequence). V lost 8 bases and J lost 7; bases outside the gene matches: 14. The CDR3 covers 15 residues. The CDR3: CASQPFGGSGNEQFF. In nucleotides, the CDR3 is TGTGCCAGCCAGCCCTTTGGCGGGAGTGGAAATGAGCAGTTCTTC.

The chain joins TRBV6-1 to TRBJ2-1, with 7 bases fitting TRBD1. Per germline, CDR1 MNHNS and CDR2 SASEGT. J was trimmed by 6 bases and V by 3 bases; bases with no gene match: 11. CDR3 length: 16 amino acids. CDR3 in DNA: TGTGCCAGCAGTGATCAACCGGGACAGCCTATCAATGAGCAGTTCTTC. It specifies CASSDQPGQPINEQFF.

The rearrangement links TRBV25-1 to TRBJ2-2; TRBD1 is a possible D gene (6 bases). Trimming cost V 4 bases and J 3 bases, with 12 bases left between them. Germline V CDR1 and CDR2: MGHDK, SYGVNS. This CDR3 is 15 amino acids long. This CDR3 reads CASSVAGTYTGELFF. CDR3 DNA sequence: TGTGCCAGCAGTGTCGCCGGGACATACACCGGGGAGCTGTTTTTT.

J is TRBJ2-7 and V is TRBV7-9; 8 nucleotides line up with TRBD1. V trimming: 2 bases; J trimming: 5 bases; junction bases outside the gene matches: 2. The CDR3 sequence is 13 residues long. CDR1 and CDR2 from the germline V gene are SEHNR and FQNEAQ (reference sequence). The CDR3 coding sequence is TGTGCCAGCAGCTTAACAGGGGGAAACGAGCAGTACTTC. Translation gives CASSLTGGNEQYF.

This chain links TRBV27 with TRBJ2-7; 10 bases are shared with TRBD1. CDR3 length: 14 residues. With 5 bases clipped from V and 4 bases from J, the junction kept 5 bases outside the gene matches. The germline gives CDR1 MNHEY, CDR2 SMNVEV (reference sequence). The CDR3 region has the DNA TGTGCCAGCAGTCCGACAGGGGGCCTGTACGAGCAGTACTTC. Protein sequence: CASSPTGGLYEQYF.

The V call is TRBV4-2, the J call TRBJ1-2, with D hard to call. There are 13 residues in the CDR3. Trimming pared 1 base from V and 4 bases from J, leaving 7 bases between. Germline-derived CDR1 and CDR2 are LGHNA and YNFKEQ. For the CDR3, the DNA is TGTGCCAGCAGCCAAGGTGCCCGCTATGGCTACACCTTC. It translates to CASSQGARYGYTF.

The chain couples TRBV6-5 to TRBJ2-1; the match to TRBD2 covers 9 bases. After removal of 4 bases from V and 3 bases from J, the junction contained 4 bases not matched to a gene. This CDR3 spans 15 amino acids. Germline lookup yields CDR1 MNHEY and CDR2 SVGAGI. The CDR3, as DNA: TGTGCCAGCAGTTCCGGGACTAGCTACTACAATGAGCAGTTCTTC. It yields the protein CASSSGTSYYNEQFF.

This chain connects TRBV4-1 to TRBJ1-2; possible D gene TRBD1, 5 bases. V was trimmed by 5 bases and J by 2 bases, leaving 9 bases between them. The CDR3 extends over 13 amino acids. The V gene's germline CDR1 is MGHRA and CDR2 YSYEKL. The chain's CDR3 is CASSEGRNYGYTF. CDR3 nucleotide sequence: TGCGCCAGCAGCGAGGGGAGAAACTATGGCTACACCTTC.

J is TRBJ2-1 and V is TRBV2, with TRBD2 identical over 11 bases. This CDR3 has 21 amino acids. Losses at the gene ends were 6 bases for V and 0 bases for J; bases not matched to a gene: 19. Looked up from germline, CDR1 is SNHLY and CDR2 is FYNNEI. CDR3 DNA sequence: TGTGCCAGCAGCCGACAGGATCCGGGACTAGCGGCGCTGAGCTCCTACAATGAGCAGTTCTTC. This codes for CASSRQDPGLAALSSYNEQFF.

The chain combines TRBV7-3 with TRBJ2-3; D ambiguous. This CDR3 comprises 14 residues. The V gene's germline CDR1 is SGHTA and CDR2 FQGTGA. Trimming took off 1 base at V and 0 bases at J, with 5 bases between the two ends. This CDR3 is CASSLIGSTDTQYF. The CDR3 nucleotides are TGTGCCAGCAGCTTAATTGGGAGCACAGATACGCAGTATTTT.

The chain recombines TRBV5-4 with TRBJ1-1; no clear D gene. The CDR3 runs 13 residues. Germline loops: CDR1 SGHNT, CDR2 YYREEE (reference sequence). V dropped 4 bases and J dropped 4 bases, with 11 bases sitting between them. The CDR3 spells CASSLESTTEAFF. The CDR3 DNA reads as TGTGCCAGCAGCCTAGAAAGTACCACTGAAGCTTTCTTT.

The chain is built from TRBV7-9 and TRBJ1-1; D gene unclear. This CDR3 comprises 13 residues. The germline CDR1 and CDR2 sequences are SEHNR and FQNEAQ (reference sequence). Trimming took off 5 bases at V and 1 base at J, with 8 bases between the two ends. Here the CDR3 reads CASSIHTNTEAFF. CDR3 in DNA: TGTGCCAGCAGCATCCACACGAACACTGAAGCTTTCTTT.

J is TRBJ2-1 and V is TRBV7-9, with D possibly TRBD1 on 6 matching bases. This CDR3 comprises 12 residues. Germline V gene sequence: CDR1 SEHNR, CDR2 FQNEAQ (reference sequence). The V end lost 5 bases, the J end lost 7 bases, and 9 bases lay between the germline ends. In nucleotides, the CDR3 is TGTGCCAGCAGCGTTACAGGGAATGAGCAGTTCTTC. Translation: CASSVTGNEQFF.

The chain combines TRBV7-2 with TRBJ2-7, with 8 bases fitting TRBD2. Germline-derived CDR1 and CDR2 are SGHTA and FQGNSA. The CDR3 runs to 13 residues. J lost 3 bases, V lost 5 bases, and 3 bases had no gene match. CDR3 nucleotide sequence: TGTGCCAGCAGCCCTCGGGAGGGCTACGAGCAGTACTTC. This gives the protein CASSPREGYEQYF.

This sequence joins TRBV5-6 and TRBJ2-7, with D perhaps assigned TRBD1 or TRBD2 (6 bases each). V was cut by 4 bases and J by 3 bases, with 20 bases left in between. CDR1 is SGHDT, CDR2 YYEEEE, per germline. The CDR3 has 16 residues. The CDR3 nucleotides read TGTGCCAGCAGCCAGGAGGGGGGCGAGGTTGGCTACGAGCAGTACTTC. Amino acids: CASSQEGGEVGYEQYF.

The chain's CDR3 is CASSEPQGIVAYEQYF. The CDR3 region has the DNA TGTGCCAGCAGTGAACCACAGGGAATCGTCGCCTACGAGCAGTACTTC. V gene TRBV25-1 combines with J gene TRBJ2-7; the D gene is possibly TRBD1 (6 bases). Germline V lookup: CDR1 MGHDK, CDR2 SYGVNS. V lost 2 bases and J 2 bases, leaving 16 bases between the germline ends. The CDR3 runs 16 residues.

This chain links TRBV5-4 with TRBJ1-2; 8 bases fit TRBD1. J lost 2 bases, V lost 4 bases, and 10 bases had no gene match. This CDR3 is 16 amino acids long. Germline V gene sequence: CDR1 SGHNT, CDR2 YYREEE (reference sequence). The CDR3 DNA reads TGTGCCAGCAGCCCCAGTAGTAGGACAGGGAACTATGGCTACACCTTC. Residues: CASSPSSRTGNYGYTF. Full variable domain (rest looked up from reference TRBV5-4 and TRBJ1-2): ETGVTQSPTHLIKTRGQQVTLRCSSQSGHNTVSWYQQALGQGPQFIFQYYREEENGRGNFPPRFSGLQFPNYSSELNVNALELDDSALYLCASSPSSRTGNYGYTFGSGTRLTVV.

This clone appeared once. V gene TRBV7-9 combines with J gene TRBJ2-7, with 7 bases lining up with TRBD1. The CDR3 is made up of 15 amino acids. Germline CDR1 SEHNR, CDR2 FQNEAQ (reference sequence). The J segment lost 4 bases and the V segment lost 3 bases, leaving 9 bases of the junction unmatched. CDR3 sequence: CASSFTGAREYEQYF. DNA for the CDR3: TGTGCCAGCAGCTTTACAGGGGCTAGAGAGTACGAGCAGTACTTC. The whole variable domain, filled in from reference TRBV7-9 and TRBJ2-7, reads DTGVSQNPRHKITKRGQNVTFRCDPISEHNRLYWYRQTLGQGPEFLTYFQNEAQLEKSRLLSDRFSAERPKGSFSTLEIQRTEQGDSAMYLCASSFTGAREYEQYFGPGTRLTVT.

This clone has a single count. This sequence joins TRBV10-3 and TRBJ2-7, with D possibly matching TRBD1 (6 bases). This CDR3 is 13 amino acids long. The germline V and J ends were trimmed by 8 bases and 1 base, with 12 bases remaining between them. Germline CDR1 is ENHRY and CDR2 is SYGVKD. DNA of the CDR3: TGTGCCATCGGGGGACAAACGTCCTACGAGCAGTACTTC. Translated, it gives CAIGGQTSYEQYF.

This clone appeared a single time. The chain links TRBV9 to TRBJ2-5; 8 nucleotides match TRBD1. The DNA end is a closer match to TRBJ2-7, so the J assignment may be wrong. This CDR3 contains 15 residues. Germline CDR1 and CDR2: SGDLS and YYNGEE. CDR3 sequence reads: CASSVESGGPYEQYF. DNA for the CDR3: TGTGCCAGCAGCGTAGAATCAGGGGGCCCGTACGAGCAGTACTTC.

The CDR3 protein is CASSPLGNQPQHF. DNA of the CDR3: TGTGCCAGCAGTCCCCTGGGCAATCAGCCCCAGCATTTT. The chain couples TRBV27 to TRBJ1-5, with D unclear. The CDR3 runs to 13 residues. The ends were cut back, 5 bases at V and 2 bases at J, with 7 bases in the middle. Germline values: CDR1 MNHEY, CDR2 SMNVEV (reference sequence).

The rearrangement links TRBV5-6 to TRBJ2-1; TRBD2 aligns across 13 bases. This CDR3 is built from 18 residues. Losses at the gene ends were 4 bases for V and 0 bases for J; bases not matched to a gene: 7. Germline V lookup: CDR1 SGHDT, CDR2 YYEEEE. The CDR3 nucleotides are TGTGCCAGCAGCCCCGGACTAGCGGGAGAGAGCTCCTACAATGAGCAGTTCTTC. This sequence encodes CASSPGLAGESSYNEQFF.

The chain employs TRBV27 and TRBJ2-7, with a possible D match to TRBD1 (6 bases). The V end was cut by 4 bases, the J end by 5 bases, with 15 bases between. Germline CDR1 reads MNHEY; CDR2 reads SMNVEV (reference sequence). The CDR3 runs to 14 residues. CDR3 amino acids: CASSSTGKGNEQYF. CDR3 nucleotide sequence: TGTGCCAGCAGTTCCACAGGGAAGGGGAACGAGCAGTACTTC.